The TCR beta chain under discussion was sequenced for a study of cytomegalovirus exposure and HLA in healthy donors. Study in general: The study placed 70% to 85% of its approximately 400 genotyped donors in the Caucasian-associated ancestry cluster. Overall study results and limits: About 150 TCR beta chains were listed as cytomegalovirus-associated.

This CDR3 comprises 12 residues. The V end lost 5 bases, the J end lost 2 bases, and 7 bases lay between the germline ends. Germline assignment: CDR1 SEHNR and CDR2 FQNEAQ (reference sequence). Vbeta (60) and Jbeta (13) primers were used in the PCR. Sequenced by immunoSEQ multiplex PCR; TCRdb stores in-frame clones only, minus some. Of around 250,000 clones listed, about 90% are singletons. A single count supports this clone. The antigen is not known. At sampling all donors were nominally healthy, likely with unrecorded immune exposures. This receptor was taken from a girl aged 2 to 9 in good health and CMV-seronegative. The genes are TRBV7-9 and TRBJ2-7, with D possibly matching TRBD2 (6 bases). The sample was PBMCs. The chain's CDR3 is CASSPGAYEQYF. The CDR3 DNA reads as TGTGCCAGCAGCCCGGGGGCCTACGAGCAGTACTTC.